The 9 T cell receptor beta chains below come from one sample, sequenced in a study of blood T cell repertoires in COVID-19. The protocol was immunoSEQ multiplex PCR, while the TCRdb copy is restricted to in-frame clones and leaves out a portion. This table has 300,000 to 400,000 clones, about 87% appearing once. Material for sequencing was peripheral blood. These receptors were collected from a woman aged 45-60 years who had recovered from COVID-19.

The chain links TRBV7-2 to TRBJ2-1; 9 bases align to TRBD1. The CDR3 has 15 residues. The junction had 1 base not matched to a gene; V was cut back by 0 bases and J by 4 bases. The germline V gene encodes CDR1 SGHTA and CDR2 FQGNSA. The CDR3 spells CASSLATGGYNEQFF. CDR3 nucleotide sequence: TGTGCCAGCAGCTTAGCGACAGGGGGGTACAATGAGCAGTTCTTC.

J is TRBJ1-5 and V is TRBV7-2; D is uncertain. V lost 2 bases to trimming and J lost 0 bases, with 14 bases between them. CDR3 size: 17 residues. From germline, CDR1 is SGHTA and CDR2 FQGNSA. This CDR3 is CASSLLYVAGSNQPQHF. CDR3 coding DNA: TGTGCCAGCAGCTTATTGTATGTAGCGGGTAGCAATCAGCCCCAGCATTTT.

This chain links TRBV21-1 with TRBJ1-1; the table's D call TRBD1 went unverified against the DNA. TRBV21-1 is marked as a pseudogene. The CDR3 is made up of 14 amino acids. The CDR3 sequence is CASSGTDNNTEAFF. The CDR3 nucleotides are TGTGCCAGCAGTGGGACAGACAATAACACTGAAGCTTTCTTT.

This sequence joins TRBV28 and TRBJ1-3; 11 bases map to TRBD1. From germline, CDR1 is MDHEN and CDR2 SYDVKM. The length of the CDR3 is 13 residues. The trim removed 6 bases at V and 10 bases at J, leaving 5 bases unmatched. CDR3 loop: CASRKGQGATIYF. As DNA, the CDR3 is TGTGCCAGCAGGAAAGGACAGGGGGCGACCATATATTTT.

The chain carries TRBV2 and TRBJ1-1; D possibly corresponds to TRBD1 (6 bases). V was trimmed by 4 bases and J by 5 bases, leaving 11 bases between them. The V gene's germline CDR1 is SNHLY and CDR2 FYNNEI. The CDR3 spans 13 residues. The CDR3 here is CASSVQGRTEAFF. The CDR3 DNA sequence: TGTGCCAGCAGTGTACAGGGTAGGACTGAAGCTTTCTTT.

The genes are TRBV19 and TRBJ1-1; 9 bases line up with TRBD1. The CDR3 is 15 amino acids. V lost 5 bases and J lost 0; bases outside the gene matches: 4. Germline loops: CDR1 LNHDA, CDR2 SQIVND (reference sequence). Written as DNA, the CDR3 is TGTGCCAGTAGTCTAGGGACAGGGCTGAACACTGAAGCTTTCTTT. Amino acid sequence: CASSLGTGLNTEAFF.

J is TRBJ1-4 and V is TRBV3-1 (or the pseudogene TRBV3-2); D is unclear. The CDR3 has 16 amino acids. Per the germline V gene, CDR1 is LGHDT and CDR2 is YNNKEL (reference sequence). Trimming took 0 bases from V and 5 from J, leaving 13 bases between them. Written as DNA, the CDR3 is TGTGCCAGCAGCCAAGATTATCCCGGACTCAATGAAAAACTGTTTTTT. This encodes CASSQDYPGLNEKLFF.

J is TRBJ2-2 and V is TRBV9; D may be TRBD2 (5 bases). The CDR3 extends over 16 amino acids. Trimming took 0 bases from V and 0 from J, leaving 9 bases between them. CDR1 and CDR2 (germline): SGDLS, YYNGEE. CDR3 sequence: CASSVGPAANTGELFF. The CDR3 nucleotides are TGTGCCAGCAGCGTAGGCCCAGCGGCGAACACCGGGGAGCTGTTTTTT.

Here the CDR3 reads CASSPRLADEQFF. CDR3 nucleotides: TGTGCCAGCAGCCCCCGACTAGCGGATGAGCAGTTCTTC. The chain recombines TRBV4-2 with TRBJ2-1; 9 nucleotides align to TRBD2. The germline CDR1 and CDR2 sequences are LGHNA and YNFKEQ. Trimming at V came to 4 bases and at J to 8 bases, leaving 3 bases not matched to a gene. The CDR3 sequence is 13 residues long.